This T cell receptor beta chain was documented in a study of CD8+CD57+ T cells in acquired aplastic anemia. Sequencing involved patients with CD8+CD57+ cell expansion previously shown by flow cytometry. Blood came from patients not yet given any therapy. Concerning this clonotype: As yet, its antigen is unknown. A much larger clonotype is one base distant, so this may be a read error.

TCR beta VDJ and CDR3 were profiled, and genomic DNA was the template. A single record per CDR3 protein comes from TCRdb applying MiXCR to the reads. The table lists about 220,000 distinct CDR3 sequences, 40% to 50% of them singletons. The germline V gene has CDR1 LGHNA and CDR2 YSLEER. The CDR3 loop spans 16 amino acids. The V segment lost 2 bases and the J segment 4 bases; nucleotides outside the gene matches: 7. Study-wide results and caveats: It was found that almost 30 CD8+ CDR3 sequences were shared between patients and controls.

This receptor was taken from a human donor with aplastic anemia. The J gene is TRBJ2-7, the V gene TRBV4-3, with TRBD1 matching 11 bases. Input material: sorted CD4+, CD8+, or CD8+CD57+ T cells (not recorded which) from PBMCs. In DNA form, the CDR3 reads TGCGCCAGCAGCCAACGATCCGGGACAGGGGGATACGAGCAGTACTTC. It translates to CASSQRSGTGGYEQYF.